This T cell receptor (beta chain) was captured by sequencing in a study of T cell changes during pregnancy in multiple sclerosis (dated by TCRdb to between 2018 and 2021). Regarding the complete study: The study looked at changes in the T cell repertoire across pregnancy in women with multiple sclerosis.

The method was the immunoSEQ multiplex PCR assay. TCRdb limited this immuneACCESS table to in-frame rearrangements with V and J called. A share of clones is missing; checked studies link under half to unresolved V genes, and the rest is unexplained. For this sample there are tens of thousands of clones; about 92% appear just once. Clones ranked in the top ten supply 2.8% of the sample. The CDR3 starts with the cysteine, ends with the phenylalanine, and has 14 residues. Kept here is only the CDR3 DNA, which spans 42 bases and is read in frame from base 1. The germline ends are 8 bases apart after V is trimmed by 0 bases and J by 3 bases. The CDR1 and CDR2 encoded by the germline V gene (reference sequence) are SEHNR and FQNEAQ. In the case of this clone: What antigen it recognizes has not been identified. Base-call qualities are not available, and no considerably larger clone is one nucleotide away.

Rearrangement joined TRBV7-9 to TRBJ1-1; the D gene is perhaps TRBD1, on 5 matching bases. Here the sequenced sample was peripheral blood, taken in the third trimester of pregnancy. This TCR came from a female donor in good health, enrolled as a control in a pregnancy study. The CDR3 protein is CASSLARDYTEAFF. In nucleotides, the sequence is TGTGCCAGCAGCTTAGCCAGGGATTACACTGAAGCTTTCTTT.